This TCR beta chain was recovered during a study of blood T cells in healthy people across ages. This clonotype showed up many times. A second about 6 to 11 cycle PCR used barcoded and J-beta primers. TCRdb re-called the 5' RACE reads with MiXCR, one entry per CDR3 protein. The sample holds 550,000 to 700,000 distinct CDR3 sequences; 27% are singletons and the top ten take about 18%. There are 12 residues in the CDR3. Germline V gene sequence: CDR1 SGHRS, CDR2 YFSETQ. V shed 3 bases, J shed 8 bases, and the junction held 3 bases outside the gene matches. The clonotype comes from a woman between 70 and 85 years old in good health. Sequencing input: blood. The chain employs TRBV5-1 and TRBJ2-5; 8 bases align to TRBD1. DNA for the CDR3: TGCGCCAGCAGCTCCGGACAGGGAACCCAGTACTTC. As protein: CASSSGQGTQYF.